A few counts support the clone carrying this T cell receptor beta chain. Looked up from germline, CDR1 is LNHDA and CDR2 is SQIVND (reference sequence). V was pared by 4 bases and J by 1 base, with 5 bases of the junction left unmatched. The CDR3 sequence is 16 residues long. Sequencing used immunoSEQ multiplex PCR; TCRdb keeps in-frame clones, though not all of them. Of a few hundred thousand clones in the sample, about 81% are singletons; the top ten hold approximately 4%. These data originate in a study of blood T cell repertoires in COVID-19. The sequencing input was PBMCs or T cells enriched from blood (not recorded which). The sequence came from a man younger than 40 with acute COVID-19. V gene TRBV19 combines with J gene TRBJ2-2; 8 bases are shared with TRBD1. The CDR3 spells CASSKFGTGNTGELFF. CDR3 nucleotides: TGTGCCAGTAGTAAGTTCGGGACAGGGAACACCGGGGAGCTGTTTTTT.